These T cell receptor beta chains were read from a single sample in a study of early stage breast cancer tumors. TCRdb keeps only in-frame clones here, not all; method: immunoSEQ multiplex PCR. The top ten hold around 33% of the sample, which has under 30,000 clones, 72% seen once. Specimen: blood. These receptors were collected from a person aged 45 to 59 with breast cancer. Both conserved end residues are part of each CDR3. D genes are given only for firm matches. Some rows have no size entry. The others give once, few or many, or a class for an expanded clone.

CDR3nt,CDR3aa,v_gene,abundance,len,j_gene,d_gene
TGCGCCAGCAGCTTGGAACACTCAGATACGCAGTATTTT,CASSLEHSDTQYF,TRBV5-1,-,13,TRBJ2-3,-
TGTGCCAGCAGCTTAGAGGGAGGGTACGAGCAGTACTTC,CASSLEGGYEQYF,TRBV7-2,-,13,TRBJ2-7,TRBD2
TGTGCCAGCAGCCCAACAGGGCCAAGCTCTGGAAACACCATATATTTT,CASSPTGPSSGNTIYF,TRBV11-2,-,16,TRBJ1-3,-
TGTGCCAGCAGGCCCAGGTGGGGAAACACTGAAGCTTTCTTT,CASRPRWGNTEAFF,TRBV7-9,few,14,TRBJ1-1,-
TGTGCCAGTACAGGGGGCTTTGGGACCCAGTACTTC,CASTGGFGTQYF,TRBV6-5,-,12,TRBJ2-5,TRBD1
TGTGCCTGGAGTCGGGGACAGGGAGGTCAGCCCCAGCATTTT,CAWSRGQGGQPQHF,TRBV30,few,14,TRBJ1-5,TRBD1
TGTGCCAGCAGCTCCCAACCCGTGACTCTCGGCGGCGATGAGCAGTTCTTC,CASSSQPVTLGGDEQFF,TRBV7-6,-,17,TRBJ2-1,-
TGTGCCACCCTACCCTCGGGCACAGATACGCAGTATTTT,CATLPSGTDTQYF,TRBV11-2,-,13,TRBJ2-3,-
TGTGCCTGGAGTGTTGGGGGGGCCACATCCTACGAGCAGTACTTC,CAWSVGGATSYEQYF,TRBV30,-,15,TRBJ2-7,-
TGTGCCAGCAGCTTGGCGAGGGCCGCCTACAATGAGCAGTTCTTC,CASSLARAAYNEQFF,TRBV5-5,few,15,TRBJ2-1,-
TGTGCCAGCAGCTTACAGGGGACCGGGGAGCTGTTTTTT,CASSLQGTGELFF,TRBV7-3,-,13,TRBJ2-2,-
TGCAGCGTTGAAGATGAGGACAGGGAAAACACCATATATTTT,CSVEDEDRENTIYF,TRBV29-1,-,14,TRBJ1-3,TRBD1
TGTGCCAGCAGCTTAGAGGGGATCGGGGAGCTGTTTTTT,CASSLEGIGELFF,TRBV7-2,-,13,TRBJ2-2,-
TGTGCCAGCAGTGAATTCGGACAGGGCTCCACTGAAGCTTTCTTT,CASSEFGQGSTEAFF,TRBV25-1,-,15,TRBJ1-1,TRBD1
TGTGCCATCAGTGACTGGACGGACGGAGCTAACTATGGCTACACCTTC,CAISDWTDGANYGYTF,TRBV10-3,-,16,TRBJ1-2,-
TGCGCCAGCAGCCAACCGCTAGCGGTCCAAGAGACCCAGTACTTC,CASSQPLAVQETQYF,TRBV4-3,-,15,TRBJ2-5,TRBD2
TGCGCCAGCAGCTTGGGACTAGCGGGAAACACCGGGGAGCTGTTTTTT,CASSLGLAGNTGELFF,TRBV5-1,-,16,TRBJ2-2,TRBD2
TGCAGTGCTAGAGAACCATATGGCTACACCTTC,CSAREPYGYTF,TRBV20-1,-,11,TRBJ1-2,-
TGTGCCAGCAGCACCTGGGAGAACTACGAGCAGTACTTC,CASSTWENYEQYF,TRBV7-6,-,13,TRBJ2-7,-
TGCGCCAGCAGCCCCTATCTAGCGCGAGCCAACAATGAGCAGTTCTTC,CASSPYLARANNEQFF,TRBV4-1,-,16,TRBJ2-1,-
TGTGCCAGCAGTTACCGGACGGAGAACACTGAAGCTTTCTTT,CASSYRTENTEAFF,TRBV6-5,-,14,TRBJ1-1,-
TGTGCCAGCAGTTTATTGCTAGCGGGAGGGCCGGGCATTCAGTACTTC,CASSLLLAGGPGIQYF,TRBV27,-,16,TRBJ2-4,TRBD2
TGTGCCACCAGCAGAGGGACAGGGGGCATCTATGGCTACACCTTC,CATSRGTGGIYGYTF,TRBV15,-,15,TRBJ1-2,TRBD1
TGTGCCAGCAGTTTAACGTGGAGGGCCGGGCAGTTCTTC,CASSLTWRAGQFF,TRBV27,-,13,TRBJ2-1,-
TGCAGCGTTTACTCCCTGGGCTCGTCCGGAGAAAGGACAGATACGCAGTATTTT,CSVYSLGSSGERTDTQYF,TRBV29-1,-,18,TRBJ2-3,-
TGTGCCAGTAGCCCCGGCGTGGACACTGAAGCTTTCTTT,CASSPGVDTEAFF,TRBV19,-,13,TRBJ1-1,-
TGTGCCAGTAGTATAGGGTCCGGGGTTGGCAATCAGCCCCAGCATTTT,CASSIGSGVGNQPQHF,TRBV19,-,16,TRBJ1-5,-
TGTGCCATCAGTCTGGACTACCTGCAGGAGCAGTACTTC,CAISLDYLQEQYF,TRBV10-3,-,13,TRBJ2-7,-
TGTGCCAGCTCAAAAGACGACCGGGGCTACACCTTC,CASSKDDRGYTF,TRBV18,-,12,TRBJ1-2,-
TGTGCCAGTAGTATGGTACAGGGCCATGAGCAGTTCTTC,CASSMVQGHEQFF,TRBV19,-,13,TRBJ2-1,-
TGCGCCAGCAGCCACCCGGGGAGTCCTCGGGACGGGGAGCTGTTTTTT,CASSHPGSPRDGELFF,TRBV5-1,-,16,TRBJ2-2,-
TGTGCCAGCAGCTTAACTGGCGGGGCCCAACTGGAGGAGCTGTTTTTT,CASSLTGGAQLEELFF,TRBV7-3,-,16,TRBJ2-2,-
TGTGCCAGCAGCTCGGCAGGTAGCGGGCCACAAGAGACCCAGTACTTC,CASSSAGSGPQETQYF,TRBV7-6,-,16,TRBJ2-5,TRBD2
TGTGCCAGTAGTATAGAGCACCGCTCCTACAATGAGCAGTTCTTC,CASSIEHRSYNEQFF,TRBV19,-,15,TRBJ2-1,-
TGTGCTAGCAGCTCACACAGGGGAGCTGAAGCTTTCTTT,CASSSHRGAEAFF,TRBV7-7,few,13,TRBJ1-1,TRBD1
TGTGCCAGCTCACCAGCCTGGGACCGCTCCTACGAGCAGTACTTC,CASSPAWDRSYEQYF,TRBV18,-,15,TRBJ2-7,-
TGTGCCAGCAGCCGTCGGCGCCCGGGTCTCGATGAGCAGTTCTTC,CASSRRRPGLDEQFF,TRBV5-8,-,15,TRBJ2-1,-
TGCAGCGCGGCCCACCTCTACAATGAGCAGTTCTTC,CSAAHLYNEQFF,TRBV29-1,-,12,TRBJ2-1,-
TGTGCCAGCAGCCCGTCTAATAATGAAAAACTGTTTTTT,CASSPSNNEKLFF,TRBV7-2,-,13,TRBJ1-4,-
TGTGCCAGCAGTGAACCAGCGGGAGATGGGAATGAGCAGTTCTTC,CASSEPAGDGNEQFF,TRBV25-1,-,15,TRBJ2-1,TRBD2
TGTGCCAGCAGCTTAAATCGCGGGACACACAATGAGCAGTTCTTC,CASSLNRGTHNEQFF,TRBV7-9,few,15,TRBJ2-1,-
TGCGCCAGCAGCTTGGGACAAGGGGTCAATCAGCCCCAGCATTTT,CASSLGQGVNQPQHF,TRBV5-1,-,15,TRBJ1-5,-
TGTGCCAGCAGCCGAGGGGAGTCTACTAGCACAGATACGCAGTATTTT,CASSRGESTSTDTQYF,TRBV11-2,-,16,TRBJ2-3,-
TGTGCCAGCAGCCAACCCACAGCAGGATGGGCTGAAGCTTTCTTT,CASSQPTAGWAEAFF,TRBV5-4,-,15,TRBJ1-1,-
TGTGCCAGCAGCTCGGGACTAGCGGGGTCCTACAATGAGCAGTTCTTC,CASSSGLAGSYNEQFF,TRBV7-9,once,16,TRBJ2-1,TRBD2
TGTGCCAGCAGTTACGGACGGAGCTCTGGAAACACCATATATTTT,CASSYGRSSGNTIYF,TRBV6-5,-,15,TRBJ1-3,-
TGTGCCAGCAGCCCCCCAGGGGAAGCTTTCTTT,CASSPPGEAFF,TRBV11-2,-,11,TRBJ1-1,-
TGTGCCAGCAGCTCCCCCCGTACTAGCGGACCATGGGCCCAGTACTTC,CASSSPRTSGPWAQYF,TRBV11-2,-,16,TRBJ2-5,TRBD2
TGTGCCAGCAGTAACACACCACTGAGCAATCAGCCCCAGCATTTT,CASSNTPLSNQPQHF,TRBV2,-,15,TRBJ1-5,-